These T cell receptor beta chains were read from a single sample in a study of human T cells and chemical hapten exposure. TCRdb processed the RACE reads anew with MiXCR; each CDR3 protein has one entry. The sample has about 340,000 distinct CDR3 sequences, under 9% seen once. Sequences were derived from whole blood, sampled in connection with sensitization to the hapten diphenylcyclopropenone (DPC). Every receptor here comes from a woman between 18 and 29 years old with alopecia areata. Some clones in this sample may be carry-over from other donors' samples. Both conserved end residues are part of each CDR3. A D gene is named only where the DNA matches it firmly. Size values are once, few and many counts, or a class for expanded clones, and some rows have none.

>TRBV25-1|TRBD1|few|TRBJ1-1
CASSDPRRARGRTEAFF
TGTGCCAGCAGTGACCCCAGGAGGGCCAGGGGGCGGACTGAAGCTTTCTTT
>TRBV6-2/TRBV6-3|NA|many|TRBJ2-2
CASRDNGGELFF
TGTGCCAGCAGAGACAATGGCGGGGAGCTGTTTTTT
>TRBV24-1|TRBD1|many|TRBJ2-3
CATEGATTDTQYF
TGTGCCACCGAGGGGGCTACCACAGATACGCAGTATTTT
>TRBV5-1|NA|NA|TRBJ1-1
CASSFTDNTEAFF
TGCGCCAGCAGCTTCACAGATAACACTGAAGCTTTCTTT
>TRBV6-5|NA|NA|TRBJ1-5
CASSYGGPGNQPQHF
TGTGCCAGCAGTTACGGGGGGCCCGGCAATCAGCCCCAGCATTTT
>TRBV24-1|NA|few|TRBJ2-7
CATSPTGLIYEQYF
TGTGCCACCAGCCCTACTGGCCTGATCTACGAGCAGTACTTC
>TRBV29-1|TRBD1|few|TRBJ2-5
CGGQDQETQYF
TGCGGCGGACAGGACCAAGAGACCCAGTACTTC
>TRBV6-2/TRBV6-3|NA|many|TRBJ2-6
CASGYISGANVLTF
TGTGCCAGCGGGTATATCTCTGGGGCCAACGTCCTGACTTTC
>TRBV2|TRBD1|NA|TRBJ1-4
CASRRTGTDCF
TGTGCCAGCAGGAGGACCGGGACAGATTGTTTT
>TRBV6-5|NA|few|TRBJ2-6
CASSDQQAGANVLTF
TGTGCCAGCAGTGACCAGCAGGCCGGGGCCAACGTCCTGACTTTC
>TRBV6-5|TRBD1|NA|TRBJ1-2
CASSRTGPNYGYTF
TGTGCCAGCAGCCGGACAGGTCCTAACTATGGCTACACCTTC
>TRBV4-3|NA|many|TRBJ2-7
CASSQDPGYAYEQYF
TGCGCCAGCAGCCAAGATCCGGGGTACGCCTACGAGCAGTACTTC
>TRBV7-8|NA|once|TRBJ1-4
CASSTTGRATNEKLFF
TGTGCCAGCAGCACCACAGGGCGAGCAACTAATGAAAAACTGTTTTTT
>TRBV20-1|NA|NA|TRBJ1-6
CSARRSGGNSPLHF
TGCAGTGCTAGGCGCTCCGGGGGTAATTCACCCCTCCACTTT
>TRBV6-1|NA|many|TRBJ1-4
CASIFWRGSSREKLFF
TGTGCCAGCATTTTTTGGCGGGGGTCCTCTAGGGAAAAACTGTTTTTT
>TRBV28|NA|NA|TRBJ1-1
CASTTGTPNTEAFF
TGTGCCAGCACAACCGGGACACCCAACACTGAAGCTTTCTTT
>TRBV28|TRBD2|NA|TRBJ2-3
CASSSPSGESDTQYF
TGTGCCAGCAGTTCGCCTAGCGGGGAGTCAGATACGCAGTATTTT
>TRBV4-2|TRBD1|few|TRBJ2-2
CASSQDLIETGGNAGELFF
TGTGCCAGCAGCCAAGATCTAATCGAGACAGGGGGCAACGCCGGGGAGCTGTTTTTT
>TRBV12-3/TRBV12-4|NA|NA|TRBJ2-1
CASSLRRELNEQFF
TGTGCCAGCAGTTTGCGGCGGGAATTGAATGAGCAGTTCTTC
>TRBV24-1|TRBD2|few|TRBJ2-1
CATSDPPGGGGANEQFF
TGTGCCACCAGTGATCCACCCGGGGGCGGGGGGGCCAATGAGCAGTTCTTC
>TRBV5-6|NA|NA|TRBJ1-1
CASSLYMGSEAFF
TGTGCCAGCAGCCTGTACATGGGGTCTGAAGCTTTCTTT
>TRBV12-3/TRBV12-4|NA|many|TRBJ2-7
CASRGSGGVSYEQYF
TGTGCCAGCAGGGGGTCTGGGGGAGTCTCCTACGAGCAGTACTTC
>TRBV15|TRBD2|few|TRBJ2-5
CATSREGTGGAQYF
TGTGCCACCAGCAGAGAAGGCACTGGGGGGGCCCAGTACTTC
>TRBV6-5|NA|few|TRBJ1-2
CASSYEQGAYGYTF
TGTGCCAGCAGTTACGAACAGGGCGCCTATGGCTACACCTTC
>TRBV28|NA|NA|TRBJ2-4
CASSLTHSNIQYF
TGTGCCAGCAGTTTAACACACAGTAACATTCAGTACTTC
>TRBV7-9|NA|NA|TRBJ1-2
CASSLRGSYTF
TGTGCCAGCAGCTTACGGGGCAGCTACACCTTC
>TRBV6-5|NA|few|TRBJ2-3
CASPIPSTDTQYF
TGTGCCAGCCCGATACCTAGCACAGATACGCAGTATTTT
>TRBV11-2|NA|few|TRBJ1-1
CASSRGGGPGTEAFF
TGTGCCAGCAGCCGGGGAGGGGGTCCCGGGACTGAAGCTTTCTTT
>TRBV11-2|NA|many|TRBJ1-6
CASSLAVAVMNSPLHF
TGTGCCAGCAGCTTAGCGGTTGCAGTCATGAATTCACCCCTCCACTTT
>TRBV18|TRBD2|few|TRBJ2-4
CASSPPSGGARGGPKNIQYF
TGTGCCAGCTCACCGCCTAGCGGGGGGGCCCGCGGTGGGCCCAAAAACATTCAGTACTTC
>TRBV5-1|NA|few|TRBJ1-1
CASSLAAGWAEAFF
TGCGCCAGCAGCTTGGCAGCCGGGTGGGCTGAAGCTTTCTTT
>TRBV25-1|NA|few|TRBJ1-1
CASMGAGTPGTEAFF
TGTGCCAGCATGGGAGCCGGGACCCCCGGGACTGAAGCTTTCTTT
>TRBV12-3/TRBV12-4|TRBD1|NA|TRBJ2-1
CASSYPGQGGEQFF
TGTGCCAGCAGCTACCCGGGACAGGGGGGTGAGCAGTTCTTC
>TRBV6-2/TRBV6-3|NA|few|TRBJ1-1
CASIHRGGYTPEAFF
TGTGCCAGCATACATCGTGGGGGATACACCCCTGAAGCTTTCTTT
>TRBV4-1|NA|few|TRBJ1-2
CASSPHGQSLNYGYTF
TGCGCCAGCTCACCGCATGGGCAGAGCCTTAACTATGGCTACACCTTC
>TRBV20-1|NA|few|TRBJ1-2
CSAAEGYGYTF
TGCAGTGCTGCGGAGGGTTACGGCTACACCTTC
>TRBV5-1|NA|few|TRBJ1-6
CASSLEDGRSPLHF
TGCGCCAGCAGCTTGGAGGATGGTAGGTCACCCCTCCACTTT
>TRBV5-1|NA|few|TRBJ1-1
CASSRTAGRLTEAFF
TGCGCCAGCAGCAGAACAGCCGGGAGGTTAACTGAAGCTTTCTTT
>TRBV4-3|TRBD2|many|TRBJ2-3
CASSQSAGLDTDTQYF
TGCGCCAGCAGCCAATCGGCGGGACTAGACACAGATACGCAGTATTTT
>TRBV29-1|NA|many|TRBJ1-1
CSVVENTEAFF
TGCAGCGTTGTAGAGAACACTGAAGCTTTCTTT
>TRBV7-2|TRBD2|few|TRBJ2-2
CASSWRLAGTGELFF
TGTGCCAGCAGCTGGAGACTAGCGGGGACCGGGGAGCTGTTTTTT
>TRBV7-2|TRBD1|many|TRBJ2-3
CASSRQGPSTDTQYF
TGTGCCAGCAGCAGACAGGGACCCTCCACAGATACGCAGTATTTT
>TRBV5-1|TRBD1|NA|TRBJ1-3
CASSLLTGQGTGNTIYF
TGCGCCAGCAGCTTGCTCACTGGACAGGGGACCGGAAACACCATATATTTT
>TRBV10-3|TRBD1|few|TRBJ2-3
CAISLDRVGGTDTQYF
TGTGCCATCAGTCTCGACAGGGTGGGGGGCACAGATACGCAGTATTTT
>TRBV19|TRBD2|NA|TRBJ2-7
CASSMGLAGHYEQYF
TGTGCCAGTAGTATGGGACTAGCGGGGCACTACGAGCAGTACTTC
>TRBV20-1|NA|many|TRBJ1-1
CSARDSTGGDTEAFF
TGCAGTGCTAGAGATTCGACAGGTGGGGACACTGAAGCTTTCTTT
>TRBV29-1|TRBD1|few|TRBJ1-1
CSVKGTVNTEAFF
TGCAGCGTTAAGGGGACAGTGAACACTGAAGCTTTCTTT
>TRBV5-4|NA|few|TRBJ2-7
CASSTDRAYEQYF
TGTGCCAGCAGCACGGACAGAGCCTACGAGCAGTACTTC
>TRBV7-6|NA|NA|TRBJ2-3
CASSLGPDASTDTQYF
TGTGCCAGCAGCTTAGGGCCAGACGCTAGCACAGATACGCAGTATTTT
>TRBV11-2|NA|NA|TRBJ1-2
CASSLDRESHGYTF
TGTGCCAGCAGCTTAGACAGGGAATCGCATGGCTACACCTTC
>TRBV29-1|TRBD1|few|TRBJ1-2
CSSAGTGELIGYTF
TGCAGCTCGGCCGGGACAGGGGAGTTAATCGGCTACACCTTC
>TRBV6-1|NA|many|TRBJ2-1
CASSEGRSSYNEQFF
TGTGCCAGCAGTGAAGGACGGAGCTCCTACAATGAGCAGTTCTTC
>TRBV7-2|NA|NA|TRBJ2-5
CASSSARVTQYF
TGTGCCAGCAGCTCAGCTAGGGTGACCCAGTACTTC
>TRBV20-1|NA|NA|TRBJ2-7
CSARVLRDLREQYF
TGCAGTGCTAGAGTGCTGCGGGACCTACGGGAGCAGTACTTC
>TRBV12-3/TRBV12-4|NA|many|TRBJ1-1
CASRKTGPVGAFF
TGTGCCAGCAGAAAGACAGGCCCTGTGGGAGCTTTCTTT
>TRBV2|NA|NA|TRBJ2-3
CASSGPGASTDTQYF
TGTGCCAGCAGTGGGCCGGGGGCTAGCACAGATACGCAGTATTTT
>TRBV10-3|NA|NA|TRBJ2-3
CAITPRDSTDTQYF
TGTGCCATCACTCCCCGGGACAGCACAGATACGCAGTATTTT